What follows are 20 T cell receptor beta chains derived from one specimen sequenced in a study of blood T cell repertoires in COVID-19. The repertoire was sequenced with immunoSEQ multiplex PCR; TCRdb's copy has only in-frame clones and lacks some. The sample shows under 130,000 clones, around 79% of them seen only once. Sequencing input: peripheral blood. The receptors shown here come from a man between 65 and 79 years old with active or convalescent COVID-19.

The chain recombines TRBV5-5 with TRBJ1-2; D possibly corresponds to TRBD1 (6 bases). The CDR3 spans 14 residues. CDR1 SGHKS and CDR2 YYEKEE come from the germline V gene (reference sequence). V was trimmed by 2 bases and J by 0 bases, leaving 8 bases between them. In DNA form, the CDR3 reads TGTGCCAGCAGCTTACAGGGTACTAACTATGGCTACACCTTC. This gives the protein CASSLQGTNYGYTF. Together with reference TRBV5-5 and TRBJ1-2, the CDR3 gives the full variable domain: DAGVTQSPTHLIKTRGQQVTLRCSPISGHKSVSWYQQVLGQGPQFIFQYYEKEERGRGNFPDRFSARQFPNYSSELNVNALLLGDSALYLCASSLQGTNYGYTFGSGTRLTVV.

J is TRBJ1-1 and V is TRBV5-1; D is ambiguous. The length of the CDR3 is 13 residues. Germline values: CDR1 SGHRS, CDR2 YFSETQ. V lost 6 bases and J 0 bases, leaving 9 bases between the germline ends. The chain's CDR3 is CASKRSMNTEAFF. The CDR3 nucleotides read TGCGCCAGCAAGCGGAGTATGAACACTGAAGCTTTCTTT.

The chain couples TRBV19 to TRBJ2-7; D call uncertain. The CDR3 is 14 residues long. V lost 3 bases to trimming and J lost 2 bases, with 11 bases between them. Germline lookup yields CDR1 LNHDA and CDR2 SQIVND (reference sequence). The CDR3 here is CASSISAGPYEQYF. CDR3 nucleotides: TGTGCCAGTAGTATTTCGGCAGGTCCCTACGAGCAGTACTTC.

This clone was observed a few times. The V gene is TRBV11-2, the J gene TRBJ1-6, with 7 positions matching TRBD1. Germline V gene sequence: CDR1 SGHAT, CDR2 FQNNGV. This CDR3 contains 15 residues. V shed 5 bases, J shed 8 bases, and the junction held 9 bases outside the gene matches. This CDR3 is CASSTSTGSDSPLHF. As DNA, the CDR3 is TGTGCCAGCAGCACGTCGACAGGGAGTGATTCACCCCTCCACTTT.

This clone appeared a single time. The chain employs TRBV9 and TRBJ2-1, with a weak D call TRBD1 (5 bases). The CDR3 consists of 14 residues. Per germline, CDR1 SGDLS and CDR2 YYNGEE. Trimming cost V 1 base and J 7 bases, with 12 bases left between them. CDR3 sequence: CASSVTRDWNEQFF. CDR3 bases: TGTGCCAGCAGCGTAACCAGGGATTGGAATGAGCAGTTCTTC.

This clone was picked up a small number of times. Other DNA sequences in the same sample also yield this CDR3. The CDR3 DNA follows: TGTGCCAGCAGTTTCAGTCGCAATTCACCCCTCCACTTT. Translated: CASSFSRNSPLHF. The chain links TRBV27 to TRBJ1-6; D is unresolved. The CDR3 loop spans 13 amino acids. Germline CDR1 and CDR2: MNHEY and SMNVEV (reference sequence). V was shortened by 3 bases and J by 7 bases, with 7 bases between the two germline ends.

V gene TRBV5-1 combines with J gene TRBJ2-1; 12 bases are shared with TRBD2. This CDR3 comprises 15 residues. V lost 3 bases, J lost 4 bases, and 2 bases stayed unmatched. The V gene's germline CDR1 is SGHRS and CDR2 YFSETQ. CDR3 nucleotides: TGCGCCAGCAGCTCCACTAGCGGGAGGTACAATGAGCAGTTCTTC. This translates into CASSSTSGRYNEQFF.

Here the CDR3 reads CAWSFAGYSGANVLTF. DNA for the CDR3: TGTGCCTGGAGTTTTGCAGGGTACTCTGGGGCCAACGTCCTGACTTTC. The genes are TRBV30 and TRBJ2-6, with D perhaps matching TRBD1 (5 bases). The germline V gene has CDR1 GTSNPN and CDR2 SVGIG (reference sequence). The CDR3 sequence is 16 residues long. The V and J ends lost 2 bases and 0 bases respectively, with 11 bases between them.

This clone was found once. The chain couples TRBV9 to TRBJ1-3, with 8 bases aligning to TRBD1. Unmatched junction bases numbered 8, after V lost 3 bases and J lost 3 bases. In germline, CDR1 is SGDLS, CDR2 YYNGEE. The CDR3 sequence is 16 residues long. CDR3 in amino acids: CASSAQGAPLGNTIYF. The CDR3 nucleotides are TGTGCCAGCAGCGCCCAGGGGGCCCCTCTTGGAAACACCATATATTTT.

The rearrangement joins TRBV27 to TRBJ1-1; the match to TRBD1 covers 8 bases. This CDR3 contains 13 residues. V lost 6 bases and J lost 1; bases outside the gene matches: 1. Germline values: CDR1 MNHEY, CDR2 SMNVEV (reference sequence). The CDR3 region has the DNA TGTGCCAGCAGGGGGACAGGGAACACTGAAGCTTTCTTT. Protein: CASRGTGNTEAFF.

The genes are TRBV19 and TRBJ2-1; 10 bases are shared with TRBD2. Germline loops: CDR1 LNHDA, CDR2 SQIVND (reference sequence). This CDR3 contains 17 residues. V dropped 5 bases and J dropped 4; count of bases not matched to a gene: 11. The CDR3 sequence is CASSQASGGVGYNEQFF. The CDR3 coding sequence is TGTGCCAGTAGTCAGGCTAGCGGGGGAGTGGGTTACAATGAGCAGTTCTTC.

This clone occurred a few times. The CDR3 DNA is TGTGCCAGTAGTGTCAGTTATTCGAACACTGAAGCTTTCTTT. Translated: CASSVSYSNTEAFF. V and J are TRBV19 and TRBJ1-1; D is unresolved. Germline assignment: CDR1 LNHDA and CDR2 SQIVND (reference sequence). V lost 5 bases to trimming and J lost 1 base, with 11 bases between them. CDR3 size: 14 residues.

CDR3 DNA: TGCGCCAGCAGTGAATCCGGCTACGAGCAGTACTTC. It specifies CASSESGYEQYF. The rearrangement joins TRBV10-1 to TRBJ2-7; D unresolved. The V gene lost 3 bases and the J gene lost 3 bases, with 6 bases spanning the gap. This CDR3 is 12 amino acids long. Germline-derived CDR1 and CDR2 are WNHNN and SYGVQD (reference sequence).

The CDR3 sequence is CASSLSIDSQRYF. The CDR3 region has the DNA TGTGCCAGCAGTTTATCCATCGACAGCCAGCGATATTTT. The rearrangement joins TRBV27 to TRBJ2-3, with D possibly being TRBD1 (5 bases). The V end lost 0 bases, the J end lost 15 bases, and 16 bases lay between the germline ends. CDR1 is MNHEY and CDR2 is SMNVEV in the germline V gene (reference sequence). The CDR3 has 13 residues.

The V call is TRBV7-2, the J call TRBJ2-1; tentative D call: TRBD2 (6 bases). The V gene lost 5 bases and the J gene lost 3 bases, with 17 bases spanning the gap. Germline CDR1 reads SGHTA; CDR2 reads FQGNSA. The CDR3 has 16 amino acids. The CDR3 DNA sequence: TGTGCCAGCAGCCCGAGTACTAGCCTCGGCTACAATGAGCAGTTCTTC. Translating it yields CASSPSTSLGYNEQFF.

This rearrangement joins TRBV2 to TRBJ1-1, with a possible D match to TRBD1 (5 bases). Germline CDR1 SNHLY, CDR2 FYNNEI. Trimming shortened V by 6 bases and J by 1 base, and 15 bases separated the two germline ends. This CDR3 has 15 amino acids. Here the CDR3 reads CASRESQGGNTEAFF. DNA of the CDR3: TGTGCCAGCAGAGAAAGCCAGGGTGGGAACACTGAAGCTTTCTTT. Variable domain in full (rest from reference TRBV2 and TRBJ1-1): EPEVTQTPSHQVTQMGQEVILRCVPISNHLYFYWYRQILGQKVEFLVSFYNNEISEKSEIFDDQFSVERPDGSNFTLKIRSTKLEDSAMYFCASRESQGGNTEAFFGQGTRLTVV.

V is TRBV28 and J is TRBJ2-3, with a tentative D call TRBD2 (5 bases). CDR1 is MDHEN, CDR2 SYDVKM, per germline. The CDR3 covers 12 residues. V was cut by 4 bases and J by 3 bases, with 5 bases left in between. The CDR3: CASSWETDTQYF. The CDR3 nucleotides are TGTGCCAGCAGTTGGGAGACAGATACGCAGTATTTT.

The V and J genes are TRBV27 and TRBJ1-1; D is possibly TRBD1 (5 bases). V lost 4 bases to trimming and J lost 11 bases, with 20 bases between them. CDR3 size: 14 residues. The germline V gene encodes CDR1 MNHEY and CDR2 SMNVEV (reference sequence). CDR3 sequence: CASSSFGRTQGAFF. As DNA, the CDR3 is TGTGCCAGCAGTTCCTTCGGACGGACACAAGGCGCTTTCTTT.

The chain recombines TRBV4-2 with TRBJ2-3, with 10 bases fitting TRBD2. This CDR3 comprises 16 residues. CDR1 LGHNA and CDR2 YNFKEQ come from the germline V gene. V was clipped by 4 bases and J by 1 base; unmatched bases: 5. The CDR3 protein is CASSPRLAGGTDTQYF. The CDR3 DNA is TGTGCCAGCAGCCCGAGACTAGCGGGTGGCACAGATACGCAGTATTTT.

CDR3 nucleotides: TGTGCCAGCAGCTTGCCCGGGACAGGCTTAAGATTGGAGCAGTACTTC. It specifies CASSLPGTGLRLEQYF. The V and J genes are TRBV7-8 and TRBJ2-7; 8 nucleotides agree with TRBD1. V dropped 3 bases and J dropped 7; count of bases not matched to a gene: 14. Germline V gives CDR1 SGHVS, CDR2 FQNEAQ. CDR3 length: 16 residues.